This is a list of T cell receptor beta chains from one sample in a study of vaccination effects on CD4 cells after COVID-19. No antigen has been assigned to these receptors. Generated by immunoSEQ multiplex PCR, the TCRdb table keeps only in-frame clones and is missing some. The sample lists about 41,000 clones; more than 60% were seen once. The source was CD4+ T cells from PBMCs cultured with HCoV-OC43 spike peptides, collected before COVID-19 vaccination. Every receptor here comes from a human donor who received a COVID-19 vaccine. The CDR3 runs from the conserved cysteine through the conserved F or W. A D gene is named only where the DNA matches it firmly. Size is stated for part of the rows, as once, few or many counts, or as a class when the clone is expanded.

V,D,J,size,DNA,CDR3
TRBV9,.,TRBJ2-3,.,TGTGCCAGCAGCGTAGGTGGTACAGATACGCAGTATTTT,CASSVGGTDTQYF
TRBV19,.,TRBJ2-5,few,TGTGCCAGTAGTATATCCTGGGGGGAGACCCAGTACTTC,CASSISWGETQYF
TRBV5-1,.,TRBJ1-6,.,TGCGCCAGCAGCCCCTTGGACTCCTATAATTCACCCCTCCACTTT,CASSPLDSYNSPLHF
TRBV10-3,TRBD1,TRBJ1-5,.,TGTGCCATCAGGACAGGGGATTCGGGTCAGCCCCAGCATTTT,CAIRTGDSGQPQHF
TRBV25-1,TRBD1,TRBJ1-3,.,TGTGCCAGCAGTGGACAGGGGGGCGCGGACACCATATATTTT,CASSGQGGADTIYF
TRBV7-2,.,TRBJ2-7,.,TGTGCCAGCAGCTTAGTTACAGAGTTTCCATCGAAATCCTACGAGCAGTACTTC,CASSLVTEFPSKSYEQYF
TRBV4-3,TRBD1,TRBJ1-1,.,TGCGCCAGCAGCCAAGAACGGGTATGGACAGGGGGCGAAGCTTTCTTT,CASSQERVWTGGEAFF
TRBV7-2,.,TRBJ2-3,.,TGTGCCAGCAGCTTACGGACTAGCACAGATACGCAGTATTTT,CASSLRTSTDTQYF
TRBV7-2,TRBD2,TRBJ2-3,.,TGTGCCAGCAGCATCGGACTAGCAGCAGATACGCAGTATTTT,CASSIGLAADTQYF
TRBV3-1/TRBV3-2,TRBD2,TRBJ2-1,.,TGTGCCAGCAGCCACGGGACTAGCGGTAGCTCCTACAATGAGCAGTTCTTC,CASSHGTSGSSYNEQFF
TRBV2,TRBD2,TRBJ2-1,.,TGTGCCAGCAGCGCGACTAGCGGGGGGGCCGGTGAGCAGTTCTTC,CASSATSGGAGEQFF
TRBV12-3/TRBV12-4,.,TRBJ1-4,.,TGTGCCAGCAGTTTGGGGGAAAAACTGTTTTTT,CASSLGEKLFF
TRBV4-3,.,TRBJ2-1,few,TGCGCCAGCAGCCTCGGGGGAGGGGGCGCGGGGAATGAGCAGTTCTTC,CASSLGGGGAGNEQFF
TRBV5-1,.,TRBJ1-1,.,TGCGCCAGCAGCTTTTCCACTGAAGCTTTCTTT,CASSFSTEAFF
TRBV7-9,TRBD1,TRBJ1-5,few,TGTGCCAGCAGCTTAGACAGGGGTAGCAATCAGCCCCAGCATTTT,CASSLDRGSNQPQHF
TRBV5-1,.,TRBJ1-1,.,TGCGCCAGCAGCCCCGGCGAAGGGCCGGTTGAAGCTTTCTTT,CASSPGEGPVEAFF
TRBV4-1,.,TRBJ1-2,.,TGCGCCAGCAGCCCCCCGAGCGCCGTACAGTACTATGGCTACACCTTC,CASSPPSAVQYYGYTF
TRBV7-2,TRBD1,TRBJ1-2,.,TGTGCCAGCAGATGGGGACAGAAGTTCCATGGCTACACCTTC,CASRWGQKFHGYTF
TRBV28,.,TRBJ1-5,.,TGTGCCAGCATCCCGAGGGTAGGGGTCAGTGGCAATCAGCCCCAGCATTTT,CASIPRVGVSGNQPQHF
TRBV5-6,TRBD1,TRBJ1-2,.,TGTGCCAGCGGGACAATACAAACCGGGACAGGGTTGACTGGCTACACCTTC,CASGTIQTGTGLTGYTF
TRBV5-1,.,TRBJ1-4,.,TGCGCCAGCAGGCCCAATAATCTTGAAAAACTGTTTTTT,CASRPNNLEKLFF
TRBV11-3,.,TRBJ2-1,.,TGTGCCAGCAGCCCCGGGGGCTCCTACAATGAGCAGTTCTTC,CASSPGGSYNEQFF